The source of this TCR beta chain is a study of blood T cell repertoires in COVID-19. Study-wide context: Samples representing acute and convalescent COVID-19 were sourced from the United States, Italy and Spain.

Cohort allocation depended upon clinical history that participants reported. The V end was cut by 3 bases, the J end by 3 bases, with 11 bases between. Per germline, CDR1 SGHVS and CDR2 FQNEAQ. The CDR3 is made up of 14 amino acids. Methods used by the authors: Amplification of reference gene primers provided the estimated nucleated cell counts. Sequencing used immunoSEQ multiplex PCR; TCRdb keeps in-frame clones, though not all of them. The V and J calls and clone size were taken over from that table, and D and trimming were inferred from the DNA. The top ten hold more than 10% of the sample, which has about 170,000 clones, under 85% seen once.

Sequenced material: PBMCs or T cells enriched from blood (not recorded which). The source of this sequence is a man over 45 who had recovered from COVID-19. The gene calls are TRBV7-8 and TRBJ1-2; a weak D match, TRBD1 (5 bases). The DNA for the CDR3 is TGTGCCAGCAGCTTGGGGGGTTACGACTATGGCTACACCTTC. Encoded protein: CASSLGGYDYGYTF.